The source of this T cell receptor (beta chain) is a study of blood T cell repertoires in COVID-19. Study-level background: Sources were T cells, B-cell-depleted T cells, or PBMCs; the material itself was cDNA or gDNA.

Authors' analysis steps: Estimation of nucleated cell counts was performed using reference gene primer amplification. This table comes from immunoSEQ multiplex PCR, and its TCRdb copy is limited to in-frame clones, with some not included. Clonal size and the V and J genes are those of that table, whereas D and trimming came from the DNA. The table includes roughly 310,000 clones, around nine tenths detected once. This clone appeared once. Living in 24 US areas, the participants were between roughly 18 and 90 years of age. CDR1 is SGHRS and CDR2 is YFSETQ in the germline V gene. The CDR3 runs 14 residues. The junction had 6 bases not matched to a gene; V was cut back by 2 bases and J by 5 bases.

This TCR was sampled from a man aged 55 to 70 who had recovered from COVID-19. V and J are TRBV5-1 and TRBJ2-5; 7 nucleotides align to TRBD2. The source material was PBMCs or T cells enriched from blood (not recorded which). The CDR3 loop reads CASSFTSVGETQYF. The CDR3 DNA sequence: TGCGCCAGCAGCTTCACTAGCGTGGGGGAGACCCAGTACTTC.